This TCR beta chain was profiled in a study of response to subunit inactivated influenza vaccine. This clonotype was counted only a few times. V was trimmed by 0 bases and J by 7 bases, leaving 13 bases between them. The CDR3 is made up of 15 amino acids. Germline lookup yields CDR1 SGDLS and CDR2 YYNGEE. TCRdb re-derived calls from the RT-PCR reads in MiXCR, one entry per CDR3 protein. Of around 530,000 distinct CDR3 sequences detected, 16% appear once; the ten largest clones hold 3%. The receptor was derived from a man between 45 and 75 years old who received an inactivated influenza vaccine. Sequencing used CD4+ T cells sorted from PBMCs, obtained roughly 24 months after vaccination. This rearrangement joins TRBV9 to TRBJ2-2, with a weak D call TRBD1 (5 bases). The DNA for the CDR3 is TGTGCCAGCAGCGTAGTTCCAGGGTCGGGCGGGGAGCTGTTTTTT. It specifies CASSVVPGSGGELFF.